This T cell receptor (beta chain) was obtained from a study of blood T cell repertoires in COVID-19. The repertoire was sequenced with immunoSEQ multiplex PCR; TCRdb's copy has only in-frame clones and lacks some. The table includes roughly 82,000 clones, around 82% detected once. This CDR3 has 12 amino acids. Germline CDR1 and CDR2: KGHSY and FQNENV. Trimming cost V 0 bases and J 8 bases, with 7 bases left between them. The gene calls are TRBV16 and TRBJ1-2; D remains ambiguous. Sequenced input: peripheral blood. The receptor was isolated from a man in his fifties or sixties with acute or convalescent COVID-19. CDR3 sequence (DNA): TGTGCCAGCAGCCAATCCACAGACGGCTACACCTTC. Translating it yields CASSQSTDGYTF.